These T cell receptor beta chains were read from a single sample in a study of human T cells and chemical hapten exposure. TCRdb re-called the RACE reads through MiXCR, storing one row per CDR3 protein. This sample has 95,000 to 100,000 distinct CDR3 sequences, with 12% found just once. Source: whole blood, taken in connection with sensitization to the hapten diphenylcyclopropenone (DPC). The receptors come from a woman in her 40s with alopecia areata. Some clones in this sample may be carry-over from other donors' samples. Each CDR3 is given with its conserved first and last residue.

j_gene,len,v_gene,CDR3aa
TRBJ1-5,14,TRBV30,CAWSPTGVNQPQHF
TRBJ2-3,14,TRBV29-1,CSVERGQVTDTQYF
TRBJ2-3,15,TRBV5-4,CASSHESSRTDTQYF
TRBJ2-6,14,TRBV29-1,CSVESGAGANVLTF
TRBJ2-7,14,TRBV10-3,CAISARGPSYEQYF
TRBJ2-4,11,TRBV6-2/TRBV6-3,CASRDFYVQYF
TRBJ2-7,13,TRBV7-7,CASSLGRGQEQYF
TRBJ1-1,14,TRBV5-5,CASSLTDMNTEAFF
TRBJ2-1,16,TRBV4-3,CASSQDGSGVYNEQFF
TRBJ2-5,13,TRBV29-1,CSVEGQEGKTQYF
TRBJ1-4,11,TRBV10-3,CAISGGEKLFF
TRBJ2-7,12,TRBV6-2/TRBV6-3,CANSYPPDEQYF
TRBJ2-2,13,TRBV11-3,CASSFEGTGELFF
TRBJ2-7,13,TRBV20-1,CSASPAGGNEQYF
TRBJ2-1,16,TRBV7-3,CASSLGAGGPYNEQFF
TRBJ2-6,14,TRBV7-9,CASKGVAGANVLTF
TRBJ2-1,16,TRBV14,CASSQDLGTAYNEQFF
TRBJ2-1,18,TRBV6-5,CASTERLAGKSSYNEQFF
TRBJ2-7,13,TRBV6-2/TRBV6-3,CASGQLGQAEQYF
TRBJ1-1,15,TRBV12-3/TRBV12-4,CASSPTRMVNTEAFF
TRBJ2-1,15,TRBV20-1,CSARALAGSYNEQFF
TRBJ2-7,14,TRBV24-1,CATSDRGNTYEQYF
TRBJ2-7,13,TRBV2,CASSFLDGYEQYF
TRBJ1-5,14,TRBV20-1,CSATGLHSNQPQHF
TRBJ2-3,13,TRBV5-7,CASRGSFTDTQYF
TRBJ2-7,13,TRBV4-1,CASSQEVTSGARF
TRBJ1-2,14,TRBV6-1,CATFARQAAYGYTF
TRBJ2-5,14,TRBV12-3/TRBV12-4,CASRARTGAETQYF
TRBJ1-1,13,TRBV20-1,CSAKPTVNTEAFF
TRBJ2-1,16,TRBV6-2/TRBV6-3,CASRFRFSGTLDEQFF
TRBJ1-1,13,TRBV7-9,CASSLERGAEAFF
TRBJ1-4,13,TRBV29-1,CSAKTNLNEKLFF
TRBJ2-7,15,TRBV5-1,CASSPGTGAIHEQYF
TRBJ2-7,13,TRBV5-4,CASSSGTGYEQYF
TRBJ2-2,14,TRBV12-3/TRBV12-4,CASQGQINTGELFF